The next 26 T cell receptor beta chains were all read from a single sample in a study of shared clonotypes between healthy human individuals. Clones were sequenced by immunoSEQ multiplex PCR, and TCRdb holds only the in-frame ones, with some missing. The repertoire has more than 2,000,000 clones, just over 90% of them found once; the top ten carry about 0.13%. The sequencing input was naive CD4+ T cells sorted from blood. The subset is: CD45RA+ positively selected. The source is a man younger than 35 in good health.

The rearrangement uses TRBV7-9 and TRBJ1-5; D not resolved. Between the trimmed V and J ends, which lost 8 bases and 2 bases, there was a span of 7 bases. This CDR3 region has 12 residues. Per germline, CDR1 SEHNR and CDR2 FQNEAQ (reference sequence). This CDR3 reads CASGVGNQPQHF. CDR3 bases: TGTGCCAGCGGGGTCGGCAATCAGCCCCAGCATTTT.

A note on this clone: The junction shows a germline mismatch at one end, possibly a read error. V and J are TRBV7-2 and TRBJ2-7; TRBD1 agrees at 8 bases. The germline V gene encodes CDR1 SGHTA and CDR2 FQGNSA. This CDR3 region has 13 residues. The CDR3 region is CASSLGGQDGALF. CDR3 DNA sequence: TGTGCCAGCAGCTTAGGGGGACAGGACGGCGCCCTTTTC.

The chain recombines TRBV5-1 with TRBJ2-1; tentative D call: TRBD1 (5 bases). The V end was cut by 7 bases, the J end by 0 bases, with 11 bases between. CDR3 length: 14 amino acids. CDR1 and CDR2 (germline): SGHRS, YFSETQ. The CDR3 DNA sequence: TGCGCCAGCCGCGACAGCAGCTCCTACAATGAGCAGTTCTTC. The encoded protein is CASRDSSSYNEQFF.

The chain joins TRBV7-9 to TRBJ2-2, with D unresolved. Germline V gives CDR1 SEHNR, CDR2 FQNEAQ (reference sequence). The CDR3 covers 11 residues. With 11 bases removed from V and 0 bases from J, the gap between germline ends came to 4 bases. As DNA, the CDR3 is TGTGCCCTCCCGAACACCGGGGAGCTGTTTTTT. This encodes CALPNTGELFF. Full variable domain (missing parts from reference TRBV7-9 and TRBJ2-2): DTGVSQNPRHKITKRGQNVTFRCDPISEHNRLYWYRQTLGQGPEFLTYFQNEAQLEKSRLLSDRFSAERPKGSFSTLEIQRTEQGDSAMYLCALPNTGELFFGEGSRLTVL.

V is TRBV28 and J is TRBJ1-1, with D tentatively TRBD1 (5 bases). Germline CDR1 MDHEN, CDR2 SYDVKM. Trimming pared 5 bases from V and 0 bases from J, leaving 19 bases between. This CDR3 is built from 17 residues. Here the CDR3 reads CASSTAGLPKLNTEAFF. CDR3 DNA sequence: TGTGCCAGCAGTACTGCGGGACTCCCGAAACTGAACACTGAAGCTTTCTTT.

The gene calls are TRBV7-2 and TRBJ2-5; D unresolved. With 5 bases removed from V and 5 bases from J, the gap between germline ends came to 12 bases. The CDR3 spans 13 residues. Germline values: CDR1 SGHTA, CDR2 FQGNSA. The CDR3 sequence: CASSLIGRETQYF. CDR3 coding DNA: TGTGCCAGCAGCCTGATAGGGCGGGAGACCCAGTACTTC.

The V gene is TRBV6-5, the J gene TRBJ1-5, with TRBD1 as a possible D gene (5 bases). The CDR3 extends over 15 amino acids. The V end lost 6 bases, the J end lost 1 base, and 13 bases lay between the germline ends. Germline-derived CDR1 and CDR2 are MNHEY and SVGAGI. DNA of the CDR3: TGTGCCAGCAGCCTTAAGGGGTACAGCAATCAGCCCCAGCATTTT. Amino acids: CASSLKGYSNQPQHF.

The chain combines TRBV25-1 with TRBJ2-3; 16 bases fit TRBD2. The CDR3 runs 18 residues. The V segment lost 3 bases and the J segment 5 bases; nucleotides outside the gene matches: 8. Germline V gene lookup returns CDR1 MGHDK and CDR2 SYGVNS. The CDR3 loop is CASSDWGTSGRDGDTQYF. The CDR3 nucleotides are TGTGCCAGCAGTGACTGGGGGACTAGCGGGAGGGATGGAGATACGCAGTATTTT.

This clone was counted a single time. This rearrangement joins TRBV5-6 to TRBJ1-1, with D tentatively TRBD1 (5 bases). V gave up 5 bases and J gave up 1 base, with 15 bases separating them. This CDR3 has 15 residues. Germline V CDR1 and CDR2: SGHDT, YYEEEE. CDR3: CASRLRGTANTEAFF. The CDR3 coding sequence is TGTGCCAGCAGGTTGCGCGGGACGGCGAACACTGAAGCTTTCTTT.

The chain is built from TRBV2 and TRBJ2-7; possibly TRBD1 for D (6 bases). CDR1 and CDR2 from the germline V gene are SNHLY and FYNNEI. Trimming pared 8 bases from V and 2 bases from J, leaving 16 bases between. This CDR3 is built from 14 residues. Here the CDR3 reads CASSRQAPTYEQYF. As DNA, the CDR3 is TGTGCCAGCTCACGACAGGCGCCGACCTACGAGCAGTACTTC.

The chain couples TRBV5-1 to TRBJ2-7; D uncertain. The V gene lost 1 base and the J gene lost 2 bases, with 10 bases spanning the gap. Germline values: CDR1 SGHRS, CDR2 YFSETQ. The CDR3 runs to 14 residues. The CDR3 nucleotides are TGCGCCAGCAGCTTGACGAGAATTACCTACGAGCAGTACTTC. Encoded protein: CASSLTRITYEQYF.

J is TRBJ2-7 and V is TRBV10-2, with 11 positions matching TRBD1. V was pared by 6 bases and J by 4 bases, with 11 bases of the junction left unmatched. CDR3 length: 16 residues. Germline V CDR1 and CDR2: WSHSY, SAAADI. CDR3 amino acids: CASSDASGTGGYEQYF. The CDR3, as DNA: TGCGCCAGCAGCGACGCCTCCGGGACAGGGGGGTACGAGCAGTACTTC.

The V call is TRBV20-1, the J call TRBJ2-1; D might be TRBD2 (5 bases). This CDR3 is 11 amino acids long. The germline V gene encodes CDR1 DFQATT and CDR2 SNEGSKA (reference sequence). The germline V and J ends were trimmed by 6 bases and 13 bases, with 16 bases remaining between them. This CDR3 is CSAEQPPGQFF. The CDR3 DNA follows: TGCAGTGCGGAACAGCCCCCGGGACAGTTCTTC.

This clone was observed once. In the same sample, other DNA sequences code for this CDR3. V and J are TRBV29-1 and TRBJ1-1; D unresolved. Germline V gene data show CDR1 as SQVTM and CDR2 as ANQGSEA. V dropped 3 bases and J dropped 0 bases, with 8 bases sitting between them. CDR3 length: 13 residues. The CDR3 sequence is CSVERTMNTEAFF. For the CDR3, the DNA is TGCAGCGTTGAGAGGACCATGAACACTGAAGCTTTCTTT.

This sequence joins TRBV7-2 and TRBJ2-7, with 11 bases lining up with TRBD2. The V segment lost 5 bases and the J segment 2 bases; nucleotides outside the gene matches: 8. This CDR3 comprises 16 residues. Germline CDR1 is SGHTA and CDR2 is FQGNSA. Written as DNA, the CDR3 is TGTGCCAGCAGCATAGGCTTACTAGCGGGGGCCTACGAGCAGTACTTC. It translates to CASSIGLLAGAYEQYF.

With respect to this clone: Other DNA sequences in the same sample also yield this CDR3. This rearrangement joins TRBV7-3 to TRBJ2-1; D might be TRBD1 (5 bases). This CDR3 has 13 amino acids. CDR1 and CDR2 from the germline V gene are SGHTA and FQGTGA. The ends were cut back, 0 bases at V and 5 bases at J, with 5 bases in the middle. CDR3 in DNA: TGTGCCAGCAGCTTAACCAGGGACAATGAGCAGTTCTTC. Translated, it gives CASSLTRDNEQFF.

About this clone: The same CDR3 is also encoded by other DNA sequences in this sample. DNA of the CDR3: TGCGCCAGCAGCTTGGGGCTAGCGGGGTCCTACAATGAGCAGTTCTTC. Translating it yields CASSLGLAGSYNEQFF. J is TRBJ2-1 and V is TRBV5-1; TRBD2 matches 9 bases. The CDR3 consists of 16 residues. Germline values: CDR1 SGHRS, CDR2 YFSETQ. Losses at the gene ends were 0 bases for V and 1 base for J; bases not matched to a gene: 2.

The V and J genes are TRBV5-1 and TRBJ2-3; D is unresolved. The germline V gene encodes CDR1 SGHRS and CDR2 YFSETQ. CDR3 size: 16 residues. Between the trimmed V and J ends, which lost 0 bases and 0 bases, there was a span of 11 bases. The CDR3 DNA reads as TGCGCCAGCAGCTTGGCCCCCCATCCTAGCACAGATACGCAGTATTTT. This sequence encodes CASSLAPHPSTDTQYF.

Worth noting for this clone: Other DNA sequences in the same sample also yield this CDR3. V and J are TRBV11-3 and TRBJ2-3, with a tentative D call TRBD2 (6 bases). Germline V gene sequence: CDR1 SGHNT, CDR2 YENEEA. The ends were cut back, 4 bases at V and 3 bases at J, with 8 bases in the middle. The CDR3 has 13 amino acids. The CDR3 loop is CASSSGGTDTQYF. In nucleotides, the CDR3 is TGTGCCAGCAGCTCAGGAGGGACAGATACGCAGTATTTT.

The rearrangement links TRBV2 to TRBJ2-1; D is possibly TRBD1 (6 bases). This CDR3 has 16 amino acids. The germline CDR1 and CDR2 sequences are SNHLY and FYNNEI. With 1 base removed from V and 2 bases from J, the gap between germline ends came to 12 bases. CDR3 coding DNA: TGTGCCAGCAGTGAAGTGGGGACAAACACCTACAATGAGCAGTTCTTC. This sequence encodes CASSEVGTNTYNEQFF.

DNA of the CDR3: TGTGCCAGCATCAGTTCGGGACAGGCTGGAAACACCATATATTTT. This codes for CASISSGQAGNTIYF. The rearrangement links TRBV6-5 to TRBJ1-3, with 8 bases lining up with TRBD1. Germline CDR1 MNHEY, CDR2 SVGAGI. The CDR3 consists of 15 residues. V lost 7 bases, J lost 2 bases, and 7 bases stayed unmatched.

The rearrangement joins TRBV9 to TRBJ2-7; D may be TRBD1 or TRBD2 (5 bases each). V shed 7 bases and J shed 5 bases, with 19 bases lying between them. The CDR3 length is 14 residues. Germline assignment: CDR1 SGDLS and CDR2 YYNGEE. DNA of the CDR3: TGTGCCAGCTCCGGAGGCAGGGCCATGGACGAGCAGTACTTC. This encodes CASSGGRAMDEQYF.

This rearrangement joins TRBV28 to TRBJ1-2; 10 nucleotides align to TRBD1. The V and J ends lost 8 bases and 4 bases, in that order; junction bases with no gene match: 7. Germline-derived CDR1 and CDR2 are MDHEN and SYDVKM. This CDR3 is 14 amino acids long. CDR3 in DNA: TGTGCCAGCGACAGGGGGCGAAGATCCTATGGCTACACCTTC. Translated, it gives CASDRGRRSYGYTF.

The genes are TRBV5-1 and TRBJ2-1; a weak D match, TRBD2 (6 bases). Germline CDR1 is SGHRS and CDR2 is YFSETQ. Trimming cost V 0 bases and J 4 bases, with 11 bases left between them. The CDR3 covers 15 residues. The CDR3 region has the DNA TGCGCCAGCAGCTTGGGTAATAGCGGTTACAATGAGCAGTTCTTC. This gives the protein CASSLGNSGYNEQFF.

This clone was counted once. The J gene is TRBJ1-3, the V gene TRBV5-6; possibly TRBD1 for D (5 bases). V was pared by 4 bases and J by 3 bases, with 23 bases between. The germline V gene has CDR1 SGHDT and CDR2 YYEEEE. The CDR3 contains 18 residues. The CDR3 coding sequence is TGTGCCAGCAGCCACAGTATGGCGCCGGGGACTCTTGGAAACACCATATATTTT. Its protein product is CASSHSMAPGTLGNTIYF.

The V gene is TRBV21-1, the J gene TRBJ2-5; the table names TRBD1, a call not compared with the DNA. TRBV21-1 is a pseudogene. This CDR3 region has 13 residues. CDR3 sequence reads: CARPRDSRGTQYF. As DNA, the CDR3 is TGTGCCAGGCCCCGGGACAGCCGGGGGACCCAGTACTTC.